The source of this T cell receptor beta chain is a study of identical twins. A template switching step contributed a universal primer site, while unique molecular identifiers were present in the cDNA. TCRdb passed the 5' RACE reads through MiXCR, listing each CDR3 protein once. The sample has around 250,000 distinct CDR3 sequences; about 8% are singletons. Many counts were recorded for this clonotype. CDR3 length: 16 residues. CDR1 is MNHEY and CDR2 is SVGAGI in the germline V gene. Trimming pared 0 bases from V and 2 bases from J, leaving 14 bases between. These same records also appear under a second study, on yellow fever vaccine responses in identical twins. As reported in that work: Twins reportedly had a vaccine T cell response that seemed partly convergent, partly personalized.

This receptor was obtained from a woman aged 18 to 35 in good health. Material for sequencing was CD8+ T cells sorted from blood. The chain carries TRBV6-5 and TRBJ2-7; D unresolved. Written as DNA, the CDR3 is TGTGCCAGCAGTTACTCGCATCCGGATGGGGCCTACGAGCAGTACTTC. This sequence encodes CASSYSHPDGAYEQYF.